A single count supports the clone carrying this T cell receptor (beta chain). The table came from immunoSEQ multiplex PCR; TCRdb's copy has only in-frame clones and leaves some out. The data show 220,000 or so clones, roughly 89% seen once. The data stem from a study of blood T cell repertoires in COVID-19. Looking at the study overall: Sources were T cells, B-cell-depleted T cells, or PBMCs; the material itself was cDNA or gDNA.

CDR1 and CDR2 (germline): LGHNA, YSLEER. The CDR3 has 15 residues. The germline V and J ends were trimmed by 0 bases and 0 bases, with 9 bases remaining between them. Input material: PBMCs or T cells enriched from blood (not recorded which). The chain links TRBV4-3 to TRBJ2-7; D is ambiguous. The receptor was isolated from a man in his thirties or forties who had been exposed to COVID-19. The CDR3, as DNA: TGCGCCAGCAGCCAAGAGGGCTCCCGCTCCTACGAGCAGTACTTC. Its translation is CASSQEGSRSYEQYF.